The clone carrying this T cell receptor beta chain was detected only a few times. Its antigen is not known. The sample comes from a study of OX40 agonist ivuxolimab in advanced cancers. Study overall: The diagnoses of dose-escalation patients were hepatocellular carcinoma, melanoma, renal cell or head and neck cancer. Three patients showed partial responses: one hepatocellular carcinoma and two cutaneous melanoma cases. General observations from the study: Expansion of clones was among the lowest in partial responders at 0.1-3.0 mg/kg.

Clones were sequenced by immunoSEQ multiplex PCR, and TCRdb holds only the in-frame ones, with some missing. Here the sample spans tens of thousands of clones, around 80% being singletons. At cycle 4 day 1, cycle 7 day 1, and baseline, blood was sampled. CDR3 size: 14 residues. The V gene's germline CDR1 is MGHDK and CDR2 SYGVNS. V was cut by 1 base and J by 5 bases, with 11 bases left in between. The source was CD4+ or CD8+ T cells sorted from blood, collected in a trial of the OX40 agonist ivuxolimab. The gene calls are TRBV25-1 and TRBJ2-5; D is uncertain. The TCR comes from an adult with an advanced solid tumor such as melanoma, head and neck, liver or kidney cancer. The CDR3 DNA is TGTGCCAGCAGTGAATTCAAGGGTGGGGAGACCCAGTACTTC. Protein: CASSEFKGGETQYF.